A selection of T cell receptor beta chains follows, all from one sample in a study of CD8+ T cells in alopecia areata. Some clones are missing from TCRdb's copy, which holds only in-frame ones; the method was immunoSEQ multiplex PCR. The profile covers 150,000 or so clones, with more than 75% appearing a single time and less than 15% taken by the ten largest. Sequencing was performed on CD8+ T cells sorted from blood, taken at week 0. The source is a human donor with alopecia areata. Each CDR3 is given with its conserved first and last residue. A D gene is named only where the DNA matches it firmly. The size of a clone is reported for some rows only, either as once, few or many, or as a class for expanded clones.

size: NA; J: TRBJ2-7; D: NA; V: TRBV4-1; CDR3: CASSQQVTLSYEQYF; DNA: TGCGCCAGCAGCCAACAGGTAACACTCTCCTACGAGCAGTACTTC
size: NA; J: TRBJ2-3; D: NA; V: TRBV6-1; CDR3: CASSSPGVSTDTQYF; DNA: TGTGCCAGCAGTTCCCCCGGGGTTAGCACAGATACGCAGTATTTT
size: NA; J: TRBJ1-2; D: NA; V: TRBV27; CDR3: CASSPRADHYGYTF; DNA: TGTGCCAGCAGTCCGCGGGCAGACCATTATGGCTACACCTTC
size: NA; J: TRBJ2-1; D: TRBD2; V: TRBV14; CDR3: CASRGLAIEQFF; DNA: TGTGCCAGCCGGGGACTAGCGATTGAGCAGTTCTTC
size: NA; J: TRBJ1-1; D: NA; V: TRBV4-1; CDR3: CASSQDNYEGLNTEAFF; DNA: TGCGCCAGCAGCCAAGATAATTATGAGGGTCTGAACACTGAAGCTTTCTTT
size: NA; J: TRBJ1-1; D: NA; V: TRBV7-3; CDR3: CASSLQANTEAFF; DNA: TGTGCCAGCAGCTTACAGGCGAACACTGAAGCTTTCTTT
size: few; J: TRBJ2-7; D: TRBD1; V: TRBV2; CDR3: CASRSGTGASYEQYF; DNA: TGTGCCAGCAGGTCCGGGACAGGGGCCTCCTACGAGCAGTACTTC
size: NA; J: TRBJ2-3; D: TRBD2; V: TRBV19; CDR3: CASSTPPSGGRTDTQYF; DNA: TGTGCCAGTAGTACCCCCCCTAGCGGGGGTCGCACAGATACGCAGTATTTT
size: once; J: TRBJ2-1; D: NA; V: TRBV7-9; CDR3: CASSGVNNEQFF; DNA: TGTGCCAGCAGCGGGGTCAACAATGAGCAGTTCTTC
size: NA; J: TRBJ1-1; D: NA; V: TRBV29-1; CDR3: CSDIGAGEKDTEAFF; DNA: TGCAGCGACATAGGGGCAGGGGAAAAAGACACTGAAGCTTTCTTT
size: NA; J: TRBJ2-3; D: TRBD1; V: TRBV10-3; CDR3: CAISTPPGQELDTQYF; DNA: TGTGCCATCAGTACACCTCCGGGACAGGAACTAGATACGCAGTATTTT
size: NA; J: TRBJ1-5; D: NA; V: TRBV4-2; CDR3: CASSQENGNQPQHF; DNA: TGTGCCAGCAGCCAAGAAAACGGCAATCAGCCCCAGCATTTT
size: NA; J: TRBJ2-7; D: TRBD2; V: TRBV29-1; CDR3: CSSREANSYEQYF; DNA: TGCAGCTCGCGGGAGGCCAACTCCTACGAGCAGTACTTC
size: NA; J: TRBJ1-1; D: TRBD1; V: TRBV27; CDR3: CASSPYDRASTEAFF; DNA: TGTGCCAGCAGTCCCTACGACAGGGCCAGCACTGAAGCTTTCTTT
size: once; J: TRBJ2-1; D: NA; V: TRBV4-1; CDR3: CASSQADNNNEQFF; DNA: TGCGCCAGCAGCCAAGCGGACAATAACAATGAGCAGTTCTTC
size: NA; J: TRBJ1-5; D: NA; V: TRBV9; CDR3: CASSAGLFGNQPQHF; DNA: TGTGCCAGCAGCGCCGGACTGTTTGGCAATCAGCCCCAGCATTTT
size: NA; J: TRBJ2-1; D: NA; V: TRBV19; CDR3: CASSSGGDYNEQFF; DNA: TGTGCCAGTAGTTCGGGCGGGGACTACAATGAGCAGTTCTTC
size: NA; J: TRBJ2-7; D: NA; V: TRBV7-9; CDR3: CASSSPTASSYEQYF; DNA: TGTGCCAGCAGCTCCCCCACAGCGAGCTCCTACGAGCAGTACTTC
size: NA; J: TRBJ2-5; D: NA; V: TRBV5-4; CDR3: CASSFGLGGQETQYF; DNA: TGTGCCAGCAGCTTTGGATTGGGCGGACAAGAGACCCAGTACTTC
size: NA; J: TRBJ2-3; D: NA; V: TRBV9; CDR3: CASSVDASSGDTQYF; DNA: TGTGCCAGCAGCGTAGATGCTAGCTCCGGAGATACGCAGTATTTT
size: NA; J: TRBJ2-7; D: TRBD2; V: TRBV5-6; CDR3: CASSWGLAESYEQYF; DNA: TGTGCCAGCAGCTGGGGACTAGCGGAGTCCTACGAGCAGTACTTC
size: NA; J: TRBJ2-7; D: TRBD2; V: TRBV27; CDR3: CASSLGRRTSGIYEQYF; DNA: TGTGCCAGCAGTCTCGGGAGAAGGACTAGCGGGATCTACGAGCAGTACTTC
size: NA; J: TRBJ2-3; D: TRBD2; V: TRBV27; CDR3: CASRPTSGGATDTQYF; DNA: TGTGCCAGCAGGCCGACTAGCGGGGGGGCCACAGATACGCAGTATTTT
size: NA; J: TRBJ2-1; D: TRBD2; V: TRBV2; CDR3: CASSDSGGRNEQFF; DNA: TGTGCCAGCAGTGACAGCGGGGGGCGGAATGAGCAGTTCTTC
size: NA; J: TRBJ2-1; D: NA; V: TRBV2; CDR3: CASSLQDNEQFF; DNA: TGTGCCAGCAGCCTACAGGACAATGAGCAGTTCTTC
size: NA; J: TRBJ2-6; D: NA; V: TRBV9; CDR3: CASSASQGEAGANVLTF; DNA: TGTGCCAGCAGCGCCTCGCAGGGGGAGGCTGGGGCCAACGTCCTGACTTTC
size: NA; J: TRBJ2-1; D: NA; V: TRBV7-6; CDR3: CASSLDSGGSYNEQFF; DNA: TGTGCCAGCAGCTTAGATAGCGGAGGCTCCTACAATGAGCAGTTCTTC
size: few; J: TRBJ1-1; D: NA; V: TRBV29-1; CDR3: CSVVDSLLMNTEAFF; DNA: TGCAGCGTGGTCGACAGTCTATTAATGAACACTGAAGCTTTCTTT
size: NA; J: TRBJ2-7; D: NA; V: TRBV5-4; CDR3: CASSTGYSYEQYF; DNA: TGTGCCAGCAGCACCGGTTACTCCTACGAGCAGTACTTC
size: NA; J: TRBJ2-3; D: NA; V: TRBV5-4; CDR3: CASRLDSRTDTQYF; DNA: TGTGCCAGCAGGTTGGACAGTCGCACAGATACGCAGTATTTT
size: NA; J: TRBJ2-7; D: NA; V: TRBV5-6; CDR3: CASSLGWESPYF; DNA: TGTGCCAGCAGCTTGGGTTGGGAGTCACCGTACTTC